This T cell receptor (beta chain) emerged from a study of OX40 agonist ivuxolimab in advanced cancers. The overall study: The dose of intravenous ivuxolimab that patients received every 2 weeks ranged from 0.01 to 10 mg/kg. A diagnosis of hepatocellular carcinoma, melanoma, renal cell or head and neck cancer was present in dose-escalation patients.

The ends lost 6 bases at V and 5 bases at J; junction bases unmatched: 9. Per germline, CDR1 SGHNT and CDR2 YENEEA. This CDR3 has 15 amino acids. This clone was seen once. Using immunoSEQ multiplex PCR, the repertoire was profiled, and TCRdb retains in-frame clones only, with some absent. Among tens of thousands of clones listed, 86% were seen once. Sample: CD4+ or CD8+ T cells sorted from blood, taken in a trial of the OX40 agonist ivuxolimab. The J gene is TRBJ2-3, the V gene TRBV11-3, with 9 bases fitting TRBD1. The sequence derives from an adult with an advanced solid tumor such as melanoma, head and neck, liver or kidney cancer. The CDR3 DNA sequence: TGTGCCAGCAGGGGGGGACAGGGAAATAGAGATACGCAGTATTTT. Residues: CASRGGQGNRDTQYF.